This entry lists 32 T cell receptor beta chains sequenced from one sample in a study of Ad26.COV2.S vaccination and SARS-CoV-2 variants. As for treatment: over 15 received Ad26.COV2.S at low or high dose, single or two shots; about 5 received placebo; per-sample allocation not given. On day 63 after the first injection, vaccine and placebo recipients gave samples. The method was immunoSEQ multiplex PCR; TCRdb's version includes in-frame clones alone and lacks a portion of them. The sample lists approximately 500,000 clones, around 88% occurring once. Sequences were derived from peripheral blood, sampled in a trial of Ad26.COV2.S vaccine versus placebo. These receptors came from a person aged 18-65 years who received the Ad26.COV2.S COVID-19 vaccine or a placebo.

V and J are TRBV7-2 and TRBJ1-1; D gene unclear. The germline V and J ends were trimmed by 1 base and 3 bases, with 9 bases remaining between them. The CDR3 has 14 residues. Germline lookup yields CDR1 SGHTA and CDR2 FQGNSA. DNA for the CDR3: TGTGCCAGCAGCTTAGTGGGTGGGGACACTGAAGCTTTCTTT. This codes for CASSLVGGDTEAFF.

The sample holds a few counts of this clone. This chain links TRBV28 with TRBJ1-2, with 7 bases that match TRBD1. This CDR3 contains 15 residues. The ends lost 8 bases at V and 8 bases at J; junction bases unmatched: 17. Germline CDR1 is MDHEN and CDR2 is SYDVKM. CDR3 amino acids: CASLFPPQGTEGYTF. In DNA, the CDR3 is TGTGCCAGCCTCTTCCCCCCACAGGGGACAGAAGGCTACACCTTC.

The chain couples TRBV19 to TRBJ1-3; possibly TRBD1 for D (5 bases). The germline V and J ends were trimmed by 1 base and 4 bases, with 17 bases remaining between them. The CDR3 loop spans 17 amino acids. Per the germline V gene, CDR1 is LNHDA and CDR2 is SQIVND (reference sequence). In DNA form, the CDR3 reads TGTGCCAGTAGTATAGCCACCGGGACGACGACGGGAAACACCATATATTTT. Protein sequence: CASSIATGTTTGNTIYF.

J is TRBJ2-7 and V is TRBV15, with 7 bases fitting TRBD1. V shed 2 bases, J shed 4 bases, and the junction held 5 bases outside the gene matches. The CDR3 sequence is 14 residues long. Germline assignment: CDR1 LNHNV and CDR2 YYDKDF (reference sequence). The chain's CDR3 is CATSRRQGSYEQYF. The CDR3 region has the DNA TGTGCCACCAGCAGACGACAGGGCTCTTACGAGCAGTACTTC.

This clone occurred once. CDR3 protein: CAWSVTGGGYEQYF. CDR3 sequence (DNA): TGTGCCTGGAGTGTAACTGGGGGAGGCTACGAGCAGTACTTC. The chain couples TRBV30 to TRBJ2-7; D is possibly TRBD2 (6 bases). The CDR3 sequence is 14 residues long. Germline assignment: CDR1 GTSNPN and CDR2 SVGIG (reference sequence). V was trimmed by 0 bases and J by 3 bases, leaving 12 bases between them.

This chain connects TRBV28 to TRBJ1-1, with no clear D. This CDR3 region has 12 residues. The V and J ends lost 3 bases and 0 bases respectively, with 2 bases between them. Germline assignment: CDR1 MDHEN and CDR2 SYDVKM. CDR3 region: CASSFMNTEAFF. CDR3 DNA sequence: TGTGCCAGCAGTTTTATGAACACTGAAGCTTTCTTT. Complete variable domain (other parts from reference TRBV28 and TRBJ1-1): DVKVTQSSRYLVKRTGEKVFLECVQDMDHENMFWYRQDPGLGLRLIYFSYDVKMKEKGDIPEGYSVSREKKERFSLILESASTNQTSMYLCASSFMNTEAFFGQGTRLTVV.

This sequence joins TRBV7-3 and TRBJ2-2; 7 bases are a match to TRBD2. The germline CDR1 and CDR2 sequences are SGHTA and FQGTGA. This CDR3 contains 16 residues. J gave up 5 bases and V 5 bases, and 11 bases lay outside the gene matches. The CDR3 DNA follows: TGTGCCAGCAGCCCTAGAGCGGGAATGGGGACCGGGGAGCTGTTTTTT. Translation: CASSPRAGMGTGELFF.

In this sample, this clone turned up once. This chain connects TRBV2 to TRBJ2-7; possibly TRBD2 for D (5 bases). The CDR3 runs 16 residues. V lost 6 bases to trimming and J lost 0 bases, with 18 bases between them. Germline CDR1 reads SNHLY; CDR2 reads FYNNEI. CDR3 DNA sequence: TGTGCCAGCAGCCTAAACGGACTGACCACCTCCTACGAGCAGTACTTC. Translation gives CASSLNGLTTSYEQYF.

The chain links TRBV19 to TRBJ1-5, with 9 bases matching TRBD1. The germline gives CDR1 LNHDA, CDR2 SQIVND (reference sequence). The CDR3 runs to 12 residues. With 8 bases clipped from V and 9 bases from J, the junction kept 5 bases outside the gene matches. The CDR3 protein is CASGQGRLPQHF. As DNA, the CDR3 is TGTGCCAGTGGACAGGGGCGGCTGCCCCAGCATTTT.

The CDR3 nucleotides read TGTGCCAGCATCCAGCAATCAGGGAATGGCTACACCTTC. Protein product: CASIQQSGNGYTF. The rearrangement uses TRBV28 and TRBJ1-2, with D possibly matching TRBD1 (5 bases). With 7 bases removed from V and 6 bases from J, the gap between germline ends came to 15 bases. Germline V gene lookup returns CDR1 MDHEN and CDR2 SYDVKM. The CDR3 length is 13 residues.

The chain couples TRBV7-2 to TRBJ2-7; a possible D gene is TRBD2 (6 bases). The CDR3 runs 13 residues. CDR1 SGHTA and CDR2 FQGNSA come from the germline V gene. V was clipped by 5 bases and J by 5 bases, with 13 bases between them. CDR3: CASSPGEVNEQYF. Here the CDR3 DNA reads TGTGCCAGCAGCCCGGGGGAGGTTAACGAGCAGTACTTC.

This clone was recorded once. The gene calls are TRBV3-1 (or the pseudogene TRBV3-2) and TRBJ2-7; D may be TRBD2 (5 bases). Trimming took off 4 bases at V and 2 bases at J, with 15 bases between the two ends. The CDR3 is 15 amino acids. CDR1 is LGHDT, CDR2 YNNKEL, per germline (reference sequence). This chain's CDR3 is CASSRVPAEAYEQYF. Written as DNA, the CDR3 is TGTGCCAGCAGCCGGGTCCCCGCGGAGGCCTACGAGCAGTACTTC.

The V and J genes are TRBV6-5 and TRBJ2-1; 16 bases align to TRBD2. Looked up from germline, CDR1 is MNHEY and CDR2 is SVGAGI. CDR3 size: 15 residues. Trimming took 6 bases from V and 9 from J; bases not matched to a gene: 5. The CDR3 bases are TGTGCCAGCAGGGGACTAGCGGGAGGGCCGGCTGAGCAGTTCTTC. Its translation is CASRGLAGGPAEQFF.

The chain has TRBV28 and TRBJ1-1; perhaps TRBD1 as D (6 bases). V gave up 3 bases and J gave up 10 bases, with 18 bases separating them. Germline lookup yields CDR1 MDHEN and CDR2 SYDVKM. The CDR3 sequence is 14 residues long. CDR3 bases: TGTGCCAGCAGTTTTTCCGGGGGGCGAAGAGGAGCTTTCTTT. It codes for CASSFSGGRRGAFF. Full variable domain (rest looked up from reference TRBV28 and TRBJ1-1): DVKVTQSSRYLVKRTGEKVFLECVQDMDHENMFWYRQDPGLGLRLIYFSYDVKMKEKGDIPEGYSVSREKKERFSLILESASTNQTSMYLCASSFSGGRRGAFFGQGTRLTVV.

This chain joins TRBV29-1 and TRBJ1-1; no reliable D call. V was clipped by 8 bases and J by 2 bases, with 15 bases between them. Germline values: CDR1 SQVTM, CDR2 ANQGSEA. CDR3 length equals 13 residues. CDR3 DNA: TGCAGCAGGGATCGTCAGTCTAACACTGAAGCTTTCTTT. Its translation: CSRDRQSNTEAFF.

The gene calls are TRBV11-2 and TRBJ2-1, with D perhaps TRBD1 or TRBD2 (5 bases each). The CDR3 covers 15 residues. Trimming pared 0 bases from V and 9 bases from J, leaving 15 bases between. Germline-derived CDR1 and CDR2 are SGHAT and FQNNGV. CDR3 sequence: CASSLEGVGASEQFF. In DNA form, the CDR3 reads TGTGCCAGCAGCTTAGAGGGGGTCGGAGCAAGTGAGCAGTTCTTC. The whole variable domain, filled in from reference TRBV11-2 and TRBJ2-1, reads EAGVAQSPRYKIIEKRQSVAFWCNPISGHATLYWYQQILGQGPKLLIQFQNNGVVDDSQLPKDRFSAERLKGVDSTLKIQPAKLEDSAVYLCASSLEGVGASEQFFGPGTRLTVL.

The genes are TRBV9 and TRBJ2-5; no reliable D call. Looked up from germline, CDR1 is SGDLS and CDR2 is YYNGEE. V was trimmed by 0 bases and J by 2 bases, leaving 11 bases between them. The CDR3 has 15 amino acids. The CDR3 loop reads CASSVGPAQQETQYF. In DNA, the CDR3 is TGTGCCAGCAGCGTAGGCCCAGCCCAACAAGAGACCCAGTACTTC.

The chain combines TRBV27 with TRBJ2-5; 7 bases are shared with TRBD2. The trim removed 5 bases at V and 7 bases at J, leaving 13 bases unmatched. Germline assignment: CDR1 MNHEY and CDR2 SMNVEV (reference sequence). The CDR3 totals 15 residues. The DNA for the CDR3 is TGTGCCAGCAGTCCCCAAGGCGGGAGAGGTGTGACCCAGTACTTC. This gives the protein CASSPQGGRGVTQYF.

The chain joins TRBV5-1 to TRBJ1-3, with D hard to call. Trimming removed 1 base from V and 4 bases from J, with 15 bases in between. This CDR3 has 16 residues. Germline-derived CDR1 and CDR2 are SGHRS and YFSETQ. CDR3 protein: CASSLSGSSTGNTIYF. Here the CDR3 DNA reads TGCGCCAGCAGCTTGAGCGGCTCAAGCACCGGAAACACCATATATTTT. The full variable domain, completed using reference TRBV5-1 and TRBJ1-3, is KAGVTQTPRYLIKTRGQQVTLSCSPISGHRSVSWYQQTPGQGLQFLFEYFSETQRNKGNFPGRFSGRQFSNSRSEMNVSTLELGDSALYLCASSLSGSSTGNTIYFGEGSWLTVV.

This sequence joins TRBV7-8 and TRBJ2-2; 9 nucleotides align to TRBD2. With 1 base clipped from V and 0 bases from J, the junction kept 3 bases outside the gene matches. CDR3 length: 17 amino acids. CDR1 is SGHVS and CDR2 is FQNEAQ in the germline V gene. The CDR3: CASSLEIAGANTGELFF. DNA of the CDR3: TGTGCCAGCAGCTTAGAGATAGCGGGAGCGAACACCGGGGAGCTGTTTTTT. Supplemented by reference TRBV7-8 and TRBJ2-2, the full variable domain reads GAGVSQSPRYKVAKRGQDVALRCDPISGHVSLFWYQQALGQGPEFLTYFQNEAQLDKSGLPSDRFFAERPEGSVSTLKIQRTQQEDSAVYLCASSLEIAGANTGELFFGEGSRLTVL.

CDR3 DNA: TGTGCCACCGGGTTCGGGGACAATGAGCAGTTCTTC. Encoded protein: CATGFGDNEQFF. This chain uses TRBV7-9 with TRBJ2-1, with a possible D match to TRBD2 (5 bases). Germline V gives CDR1 SEHNR, CDR2 FQNEAQ (reference sequence). The V gene lost 10 bases and the J gene lost 5 bases, with 12 bases spanning the gap. This CDR3 contains 12 residues.

The CDR3 loop reads CASSLIGTDQETQYF. In DNA form, the CDR3 reads TGCGCCAGCAGCTTGATAGGGACAGACCAAGAGACCCAGTACTTC. The gene calls are TRBV5-1 and TRBJ2-5; TRBD1 matches 7 bases. This CDR3 comprises 15 residues. Unmatched junction bases numbered 3, after V lost 1 base and J lost 0 bases. In germline, CDR1 is SGHRS, CDR2 YFSETQ.

This clone has just a few counts. J is TRBJ2-7 and V is TRBV20-1, with 11 bases lining up with TRBD2. The CDR3 is 14 amino acids. CDR1 is DFQATT and CDR2 is SNEGSKA in the germline V gene (reference sequence). V gave up 3 bases and J gave up 2 bases; unmatched junction bases: 3. This chain's CDR3 is CSASLLAGAYEQYF. The CDR3 DNA reads as TGCAGTGCTAGTCTACTAGCGGGAGCCTACGAGCAGTACTTC.

J is TRBJ2-1 and V is TRBV9; no reliable D call. The CDR3 consists of 13 residues. Germline CDR1 is SGDLS and CDR2 is YYNGEE. Between the trimmed V and J ends, which lost 4 bases and 0 bases, there was a span of 5 bases. The CDR3 DNA reads as TGTGCCAGCAGCCCCCTCTCCTACAATGAGCAGTTCTTC. Translating it yields CASSPLSYNEQFF.

The rearrangement links TRBV7-2 to TRBJ2-7; TRBD2 agrees at 8 bases. Germline V gene lookup returns CDR1 SGHTA and CDR2 FQGNSA. J was trimmed by 6 bases and V by 4 bases; bases with no gene match: 8. The CDR3 loop spans 14 amino acids. The CDR3 reads CASSSDRLALEQYF. CDR3 nucleotides: TGTGCCAGCAGCTCGGATCGACTAGCGCTCGAGCAGTACTTC.

The V call is TRBV27, the J call TRBJ1-1; no definite D call. Germline V gene lookup returns CDR1 MNHEY and CDR2 SMNVEV (reference sequence). The V and J ends lost 4 bases and 0 bases respectively, with 6 bases between them. The CDR3 covers 13 residues. The CDR3 nucleotides read TGTGCCAGCAGTTCGGCGGTGAACACTGAAGCTTTCTTT. This codes for CASSSAVNTEAFF.

The V call is TRBV7-6, the J call TRBJ2-7; TRBD2 aligns across 13 bases. The CDR3 consists of 14 residues. CDR1 is SGHVS, CDR2 FNYEAQ, per germline. V dropped 5 bases and J dropped 7; count of bases not matched to a gene: 5. CDR3 sequence reads: CASSGLAGAGEQYF. CDR3 coding DNA: TGTGCCAGCAGCGGACTAGCGGGAGCGGGGGAGCAGTACTTC.

The rearrangement joins TRBV11-3 to TRBJ2-5; perhaps TRBD1 as D (6 bases). Trimming removed 0 bases from V and 1 base from J, with 15 bases in between. Germline CDR1 is SGHNT and CDR2 is YENEEA. The CDR3 runs 17 residues. CDR3 DNA: TGTGCCAGCAGCTTAGAAGTGCAGGGGATAAGCCAAGAGACCCAGTACTTC. This gives the protein CASSLEVQGISQETQYF.

The chain couples TRBV29-1 to TRBJ2-3; TRBD2 matches 7 bases. There are 13 residues in the CDR3. J lost 2 bases, V lost 4 bases, and 3 bases had no gene match. Germline CDR1 reads SQVTM; CDR2 reads ANQGSEA. The CDR3 spells CSVAGTITDTQYF. CDR3 DNA: TGCAGCGTTGCCGGGACTATCACAGATACGCAGTATTTT.

This chain's CDR3 is CASSSLLAGANTGELFF. CDR3 coding DNA: TGCGCCAGCAGCTCGTTGCTAGCGGGAGCGAACACCGGGGAGCTGTTTTTT. The V gene is TRBV5-1, the J gene TRBJ2-2; 10 bases are a match to TRBD2. The J segment lost 0 bases and the V segment lost 3 bases, leaving 5 bases of the junction unmatched. The germline V gene encodes CDR1 SGHRS and CDR2 YFSETQ. The CDR3 is 17 amino acids.

With regard to this clone: Other DNA variants within this sample encode the same CDR3. The V and J genes are TRBV28 and TRBJ1-5; D is ambiguous. Looked up from germline, CDR1 is MDHEN and CDR2 is SYDVKM. V was shortened by 3 bases and J by 10 bases, with 7 bases between the two germline ends. This CDR3 has 11 residues. As DNA, the CDR3 is TGTGCCAGCAGTTTTCGGCAACCCCAGCATTTT. Amino acids: CASSFRQPQHF.

V gene TRBV7-2 combines with J gene TRBJ2-1; the D gene is possibly TRBD2 (6 bases). In germline, CDR1 is SGHTA, CDR2 FQGNSA. The CDR3 is 15 residues long. V dropped 4 bases and J dropped 4 bases, with 14 bases sitting between them. CDR3 loop: CASSSSVPPYNEQFF. CDR3 nucleotides: TGTGCCAGCAGCTCTAGCGTACCCCCTTACAATGAGCAGTTCTTC.